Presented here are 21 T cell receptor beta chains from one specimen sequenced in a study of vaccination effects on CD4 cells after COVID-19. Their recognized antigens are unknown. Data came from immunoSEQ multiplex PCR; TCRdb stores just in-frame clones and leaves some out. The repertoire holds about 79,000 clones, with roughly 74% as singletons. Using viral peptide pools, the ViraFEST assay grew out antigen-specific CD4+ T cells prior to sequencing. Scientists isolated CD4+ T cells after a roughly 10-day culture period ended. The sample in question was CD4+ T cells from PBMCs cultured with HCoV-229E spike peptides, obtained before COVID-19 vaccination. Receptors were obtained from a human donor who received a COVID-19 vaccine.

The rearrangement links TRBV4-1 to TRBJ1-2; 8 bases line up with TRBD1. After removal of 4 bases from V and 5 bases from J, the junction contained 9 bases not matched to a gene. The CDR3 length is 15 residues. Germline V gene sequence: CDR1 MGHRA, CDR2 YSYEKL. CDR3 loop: CASSPLDRVGYGYTF. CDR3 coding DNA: TGCGCCAGCAGCCCTTTGGACAGGGTCGGGTATGGCTACACCTTC.

This chain's CDR3 is CASSQADRVAKNIQYF. As DNA, the CDR3 is TGTGCCAGCAGCCAAGCAGACAGGGTCGCCAAAAACATTCAGTACTTC. The chain employs TRBV3-1 (or the pseudogene TRBV3-2) and TRBJ2-4; 7 positions match TRBD1. This CDR3 contains 16 residues. Germline values: CDR1 LGHDT, CDR2 YNNKEL (reference sequence). Unmatched junction bases numbered 4, after V lost 1 base and J lost 1 base.

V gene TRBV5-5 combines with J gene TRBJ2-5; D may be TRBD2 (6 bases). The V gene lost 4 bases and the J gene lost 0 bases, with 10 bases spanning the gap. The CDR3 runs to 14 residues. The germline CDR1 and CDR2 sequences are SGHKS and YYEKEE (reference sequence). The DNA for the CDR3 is TGTGCCAGCAGCCCCCGCGGGAACCAAGAGACCCAGTACTTC. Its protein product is CASSPRGNQETQYF.

CDR3 DNA: TGTGCCAGCAGTGAATCGGCTAGCTACGAGCAGTACGTC. Its translation: CASSESASYEQYV. This sequence joins TRBV6-1 and TRBJ2-7; D not certain. This CDR3 has 13 residues. V dropped 2 bases and J dropped 3 bases, with 8 bases sitting between them. CDR1 MNHNS and CDR2 SASEGT come from the germline V gene.

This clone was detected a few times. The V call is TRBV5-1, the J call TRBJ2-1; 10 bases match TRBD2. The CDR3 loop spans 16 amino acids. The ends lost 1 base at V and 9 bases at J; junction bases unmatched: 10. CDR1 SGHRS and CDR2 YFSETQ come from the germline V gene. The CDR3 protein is CASSLLAGDGGGEQFF. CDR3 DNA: TGCGCCAGCAGCTTGCTAGCGGGGGACGGTGGTGGTGAGCAGTTCTTC.

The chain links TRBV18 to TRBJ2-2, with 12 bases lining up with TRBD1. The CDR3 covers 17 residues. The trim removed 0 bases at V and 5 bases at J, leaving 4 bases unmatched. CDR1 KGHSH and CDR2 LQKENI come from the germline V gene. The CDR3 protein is CASSPPGTGGWTGELFF. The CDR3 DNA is TGTGCCAGCTCACCACCGGGGACAGGGGGCTGGACCGGGGAGCTGTTTTTT.

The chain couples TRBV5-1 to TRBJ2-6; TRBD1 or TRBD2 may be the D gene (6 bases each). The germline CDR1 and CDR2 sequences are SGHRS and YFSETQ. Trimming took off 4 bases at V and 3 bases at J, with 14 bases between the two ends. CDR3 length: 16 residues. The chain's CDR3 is CASSLGGGSGANVLTF. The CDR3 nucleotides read TGCGCCAGCAGCCTTGGAGGGGGGAGTGGGGCCAACGTCCTGACTTTC.

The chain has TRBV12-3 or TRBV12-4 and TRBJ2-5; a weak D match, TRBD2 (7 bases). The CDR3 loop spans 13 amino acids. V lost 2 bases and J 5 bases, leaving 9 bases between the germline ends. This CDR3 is CASSLRGGETQYF. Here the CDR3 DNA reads TGTGCCAGCAGTTTAAGGGGGGGGGAGACCCAGTACTTC.

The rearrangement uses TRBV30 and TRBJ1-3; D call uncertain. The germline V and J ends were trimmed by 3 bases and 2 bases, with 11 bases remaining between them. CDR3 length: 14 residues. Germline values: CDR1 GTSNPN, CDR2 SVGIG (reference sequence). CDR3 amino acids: CAWRKAGAGNTIYF. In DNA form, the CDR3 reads TGTGCCTGGAGAAAGGCCGGGGCTGGAAACACCATATATTTT.

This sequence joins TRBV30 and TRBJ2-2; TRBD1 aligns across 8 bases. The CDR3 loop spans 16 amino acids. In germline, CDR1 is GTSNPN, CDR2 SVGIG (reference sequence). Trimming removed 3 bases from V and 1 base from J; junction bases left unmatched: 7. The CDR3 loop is CAWRPSGTGNTGELFF. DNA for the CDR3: TGTGCCTGGAGACCCTCTGGGACAGGGAACACCGGGGAGCTGTTTTTT.

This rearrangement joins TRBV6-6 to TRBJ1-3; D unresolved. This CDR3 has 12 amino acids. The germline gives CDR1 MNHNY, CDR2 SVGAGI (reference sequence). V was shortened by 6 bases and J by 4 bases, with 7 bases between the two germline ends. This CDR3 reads CASRAGGNTIYF. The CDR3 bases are TGTGCCAGCAGGGCAGGAGGAAACACCATATATTTT.

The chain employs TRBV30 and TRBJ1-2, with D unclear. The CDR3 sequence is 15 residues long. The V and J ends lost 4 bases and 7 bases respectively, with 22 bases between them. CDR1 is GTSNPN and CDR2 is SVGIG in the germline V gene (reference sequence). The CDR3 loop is CAWNPPDRLGSGYTF. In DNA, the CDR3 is TGTGCCTGGAATCCTCCGGACCGCCTTGGGTCTGGCTACACCTTC.

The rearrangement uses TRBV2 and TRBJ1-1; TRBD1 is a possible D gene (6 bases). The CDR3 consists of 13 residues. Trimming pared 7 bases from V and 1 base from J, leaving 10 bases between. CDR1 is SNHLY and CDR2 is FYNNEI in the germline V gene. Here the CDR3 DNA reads TGTGCCAGCATCAGGGGAGCGAACACTGAAGCTTTCTTT. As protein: CASIRGANTEAFF.

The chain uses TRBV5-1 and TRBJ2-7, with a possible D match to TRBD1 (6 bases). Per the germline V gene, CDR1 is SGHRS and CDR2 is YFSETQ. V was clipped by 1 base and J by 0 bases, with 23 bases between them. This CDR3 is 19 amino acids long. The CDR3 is CASSLRRTDRSKSSYEQYV. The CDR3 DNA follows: TGCGCCAGCAGCTTGCGTAGGACGGACAGATCAAAGAGCTCCTACGAGCAGTACGTC.

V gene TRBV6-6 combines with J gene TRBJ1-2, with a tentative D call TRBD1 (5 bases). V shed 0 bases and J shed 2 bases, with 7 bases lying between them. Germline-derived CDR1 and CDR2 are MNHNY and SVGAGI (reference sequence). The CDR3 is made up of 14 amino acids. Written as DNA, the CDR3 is TGTGCCAGCAGTTACTCGCGGGGGAACTATGGCTACACCTTC. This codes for CASSYSRGNYGYTF.

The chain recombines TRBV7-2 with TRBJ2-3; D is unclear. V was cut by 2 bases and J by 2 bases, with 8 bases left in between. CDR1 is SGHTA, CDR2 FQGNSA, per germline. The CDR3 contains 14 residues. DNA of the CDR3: TGTGCCAGCAGCTTAAGGGCGCTCACAGATACGCAGTATTTT. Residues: CASSLRALTDTQYF.

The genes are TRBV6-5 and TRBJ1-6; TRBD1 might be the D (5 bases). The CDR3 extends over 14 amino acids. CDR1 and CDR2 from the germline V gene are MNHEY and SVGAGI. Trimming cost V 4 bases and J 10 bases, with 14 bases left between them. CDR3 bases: TGTGCCAGCAGTTGGCAGGGAGTAGGATCACCCCTCCACTTT. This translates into CASSWQGVGSPLHF.

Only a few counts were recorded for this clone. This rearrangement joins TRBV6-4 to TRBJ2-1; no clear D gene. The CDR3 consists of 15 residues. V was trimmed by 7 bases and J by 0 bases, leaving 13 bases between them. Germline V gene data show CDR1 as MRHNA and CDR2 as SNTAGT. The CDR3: CASTLDPSSYNEQFF. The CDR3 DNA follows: TGTGCCAGCACCTTGGACCCGAGCTCCTACAATGAGCAGTTCTTC.

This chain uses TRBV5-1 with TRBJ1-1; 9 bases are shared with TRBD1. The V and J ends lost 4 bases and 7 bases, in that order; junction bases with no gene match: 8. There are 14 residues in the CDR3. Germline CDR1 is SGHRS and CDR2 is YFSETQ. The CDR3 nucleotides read TGCGCCAGCAGCAACCGGACAGGGGCTGGTGAAGCTTTCTTT. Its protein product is CASSNRTGAGEAFF.

The CDR3 spells CSVEWQPNTEAFF. The DNA for the CDR3 is TGCAGCGTTGAGTGGCAGCCGAACACTGAAGCTTTCTTT. The V call is TRBV29-1, the J call TRBJ1-1, with D hard to call. Trimming left V 3 bases short and J 1 base short, with 9 bases between. The CDR3 consists of 13 residues. Germline lookup yields CDR1 SQVTM and CDR2 ANQGSEA.

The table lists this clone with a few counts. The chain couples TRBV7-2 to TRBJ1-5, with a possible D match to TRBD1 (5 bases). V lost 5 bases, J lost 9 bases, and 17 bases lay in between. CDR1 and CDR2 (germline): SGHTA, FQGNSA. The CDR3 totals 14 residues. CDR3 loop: CASSPGTVLGPQHF. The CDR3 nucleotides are TGTGCCAGCAGCCCCGGGACGGTTTTAGGGCCCCAGCATTTT.